This T cell receptor beta chain was captured in a study of blood T cell repertoires in COVID-19. Study-wide background: PBMCs, B-cell-depleted T cells, or T cells provided the cDNA or gDNA that made up the material.

How the authors handled the data: Amplifying reference gene primers gave estimates of nucleated cell counts. Clones were read by immunoSEQ multiplex PCR, and TCRdb kept only the in-frame ones, dropping some. From that table come the V and J calls and clone size; the DNA was used to work out D and trimming. The table has more than 85,000 clones, 65% to 90% seen once; the top ten hold approximately 38%. The clonotype comes from a man older than 75 with acute or convalescent COVID-19. Sequencing was done on a sample of peripheral blood.

Here the CDR3 DNA reads TGCGCCAGCAGCCAAGCTTGGACAGGCTCTGGGGCCAACGTCCTGACTTTC. Translated: CASSQAWTGSGANVLTF. This chain connects TRBV4-3 to TRBJ2-6; 7 bases agree with TRBD1. Germline CDR1 reads LGHNA; CDR2 reads YSLEER. CDR3 length: 17 residues. V was clipped by 1 base and J by 0 bases; unmatched bases: 3.